The 20 T cell receptor beta chains below come from one sample, sequenced in a study of spatial heterogeneity in lung cancer. From the 5' RACE reads, TCRdb called clonotypes with MiXCR, one entry per CDR3 protein. The sample shows just under 95,000 distinct CDR3 sequences, roughly 12% of them seen only once. The sample's time point: sample taken at primary tumor resection. Sequencing of whole RNA from tumor, nontumor lung or frozen PBMC involved no sorting. The sample in question was PBMCs, obtained at surgery. The receptors here all came from a male donor with early-stage non-small cell lung cancer.

This clonotype has just a few counts. The rearrangement joins TRBV21-1 to TRBJ2-5; the table gives TRBD2 as D, unverified against the DNA. TRBV21-1 corresponds to a pseudogene. CDR3 length: 15 amino acids. CDR3 region: CASSKLAGRKETQYF. CDR3 in DNA: TGTGCCAGCAGCAAGCTAGCGGGGCGAAAAGAGACCCAGTACTTC.

This clonotype was seen a handful of times. The chain couples TRBV30 to TRBJ2-7, with D possibly matching TRBD1 (6 bases). CDR1 GTSNPN and CDR2 SVGIG come from the germline V gene (reference sequence). V was cut by 4 bases and J by 2 bases, with 12 bases left in between. The CDR3 loop spans 13 amino acids. The CDR3 sequence is CAWTSQGTYEQYF. In DNA form, the CDR3 reads TGTGCCTGGACCTCACAGGGAACCTACGAGCAGTACTTC. Combining the CDR3 with reference TRBV30 and TRBJ2-7 gives the whole variable domain SQTIHQWPATLVQPVGSPLSLECTVEGTSNPNLYWYRQAAGRGLQLLFYSVGIGQISSEVPQNLSASRPQDRQFILSSKKLLLSDSGFYLCAWTSQGTYEQYFGPGTRLTVT.

This clonotype was counted many times. The CDR3 reads CASSREGAGNQPQHF. The CDR3 nucleotides read TGTGCCAGCAGTAGGGAGGGGGCTGGAAATCAGCCCCAGCATTTT. The chain carries TRBV27 and TRBJ1-5, with 7 bases that match TRBD1. The CDR3 covers 15 residues. The germline V gene has CDR1 MNHEY and CDR2 SMNVEV (reference sequence). With 5 bases clipped from V and 4 bases from J, the junction kept 8 bases outside the gene matches.

Comment on this clonotype: The germline gene is not matched at one end of the junction; a read error may be the cause. This chain joins TRBV24-1 and TRBJ2-1, with a tentative D call TRBD1 (6 bases). CDR3 length: 13 amino acids. Germline V gene lookup returns CDR1 KGHDR and CDR2 SFDVKD. In nucleotides, the CDR3 is TGTGCCACCAGTGACAATGTTAGCAGGGGCTGGGTCTTC. Its protein product is CATSDNVSRGWVF.

The rearrangement links TRBV2 to TRBJ1-1; D ambiguous. Trimming removed 6 bases at V and 5 bases at J, with 13 bases between. Germline V gene data show CDR1 as SNHLY and CDR2 as FYNNEI. There are 13 residues in the CDR3. CDR3 sequence (DNA): TGTGCCAGCAGAGACGGACGGCCTACTGAAGCTTTCTTT. It codes for CASRDGRPTEAFF.

This clonotype was counted ten times or more. The V gene is TRBV5-4, the J gene TRBJ2-7; possibly TRBD1 for D (6 bases). CDR3 length equals 14 residues. Trimming left V 4 bases short and J 4 bases short, with 15 bases between. From germline, CDR1 is SGHNT and CDR2 YYREEE (reference sequence). For the CDR3, the DNA is TGTGCCAGCAGCCCGGGCGGCAGGGGTTACGAGCAGTACTTC. Translation: CASSPGGRGYEQYF.

This clonotype turned up a few times. The rearrangement joins TRBV6-1 to TRBJ1-5; no firm D call. Germline V gives CDR1 MNHNS, CDR2 SASEGT. The CDR3 length is 14 residues. The ends were cut back, 8 bases at V and 2 bases at J, with 13 bases in the middle. CDR3 sequence reads: CASLFTAGNQPQHF. Here the CDR3 DNA reads TGTGCCAGCCTTTTCACTGCGGGCAATCAGCCCCAGCATTTT.

This clonotype has a handful of counts. V and J are TRBV11-2 and TRBJ2-1; 15 bases are shared with TRBD2. The CDR3 has 19 amino acids. Per germline, CDR1 SGHAT and CDR2 FQNNGV. Trimming removed 6 bases from V and 0 bases from J; junction bases left unmatched: 9. CDR3 region: CASRRTGTSGGRSYNEQFF. The CDR3 region has the DNA TGTGCCAGCAGACGTACCGGGACTAGCGGGGGGCGCTCCTACAATGAGCAGTTCTTC.

The chain links TRBV11-3 to TRBJ2-3; 10 nucleotides line up with TRBD1. The CDR3 runs to 14 residues. Trimming removed 5 bases from V and 4 bases from J; junction bases left unmatched: 3. Germline V gene data show CDR1 as SGHNT and CDR2 as YENEEA. This CDR3 reads CASSDGTGADTQYF. The CDR3 coding sequence is TGTGCCAGCAGCGATGGGACAGGGGCAGATACGCAGTATTTT. The complete variable domain, with remaining parts taken from reference TRBV11-3 and TRBJ2-3, reads EAGVVQSPRYKIIEKKQPVAFWCNPISGHNTLYWYLQNLGQGPELLIRYENEEAVDDSQLPKDRFSAERLKGVDSTLKIQPAELGDSAVYLCASSDGTGADTQYFGPGTRLTVL.

This clonotype was counted between two and nine times. This chain connects TRBV7-9 to TRBJ2-5, with D perhaps matching TRBD1 or TRBD2 (5 bases each). Germline V gene lookup returns CDR1 SEHNR and CDR2 FQNEAQ (reference sequence). The CDR3 runs to 17 residues. V was pared by 6 bases and J by 3 bases, with 23 bases between. CDR3 sequence: CASSQPSLGRQKETQYF. DNA of the CDR3: TGTGCCAGCAGTCAACCTTCCTTGGGACGCCAAAAAGAGACCCAGTACTTC.

This clonotype was seen once. This sequence joins TRBV15 and TRBJ2-7; 10 positions agree with TRBD1. The CDR3 has 14 amino acids. Trimming removed 1 base from V and 6 bases from J; junction bases left unmatched: 3. CDR1 is LNHNV, CDR2 YYDKDF, per germline (reference sequence). The CDR3 DNA follows: TGTGCCACCAGCAGAGGGGACAGGGGCGGCGAGCAGTACTTC. It is translated as CATSRGDRGGEQYF.

This clonotype was observed a few times. The genes are TRBV24-1 and TRBJ2-1; TRBD1 aligns across 7 bases. After removal of 4 bases from V and 10 bases from J, the junction contained 6 bases not matched to a gene. CDR1 and CDR2 from the germline V gene are KGHDR and SFDVKD. The CDR3 length is 13 residues. CDR3 bases: TGTGCCACCAGTGACACAGGGGTCCGGGAGCAGTTCTTC. It codes for CATSDTGVREQFF.

The CDR3 is CASSLAGSGVYEQYF. CDR3 coding DNA: TGCGCCAGCAGCTTGGCCGGTAGCGGGGTCTACGAGCAGTACTTC. The rearrangement joins TRBV5-1 to TRBJ2-7; 8 bases agree with TRBD2. The CDR3 has 15 amino acids. J lost 3 bases, V lost 0 bases, and 5 bases had no gene match. In germline, CDR1 is SGHRS, CDR2 YFSETQ.

This clonotype was seen more than once but under ten times. This sequence joins TRBV7-2 and TRBJ1-1; 10 bases match TRBD1. Germline V CDR1 and CDR2: SGHTA, FQGNSA. V shed 1 base and J 7 bases; nucleotides not matched to a gene: 3. This CDR3 has 14 residues. CDR3 sequence: CASSLVDRGFEAFF. CDR3 DNA sequence: TGTGCCAGCAGCTTAGTGGACAGGGGGTTTGAAGCTTTCTTT. The full variable domain, completed using reference TRBV7-2 and TRBJ1-1, is GAGVSQSPSNKVTEKGKDVELRCDPISGHTALYWYRQSLGQGLEFLIYFQGNSAPDKSGLPSDRFSAERTGGSVSTLTIQRTQQEDSAVYLCASSLVDRGFEAFFGQGTRLTVV.

This clonotype turned up a few times. CDR3 loop: CASSPAGLLSYGYTF. CDR3 sequence (DNA): TGTGCCAGCAGCCCCGCCGGGCTCCTGAGCTATGGCTACACCTTC. J is TRBJ1-2 and V is TRBV6-5, with D uncertain. CDR1 is MNHEY and CDR2 is SVGAGI in the germline V gene. V was shortened by 6 bases and J by 4 bases, with 18 bases between the two germline ends. This CDR3 has 15 residues.

This sequence joins TRBV5-5 and TRBJ2-1; D perhaps matches TRBD2 (5 bases). The CDR3 runs to 13 residues. Looked up from germline, CDR1 is SGHKS and CDR2 is YYEKEE (reference sequence). Trimming shortened V by 4 bases and J by 10 bases, and 15 bases separated the two germline ends. CDR3 nucleotides: TGTGCCAGCAGCACTGGCCTCCGAGGGGAGCAGTTCTTC. Translation gives CASSTGLRGEQFF.

This clonotype was seen a few times. The chain couples TRBV10-3 to TRBJ2-1; 8 bases are shared with TRBD2. V gave up 0 bases and J gave up 5 bases; unmatched junction bases: 12. The CDR3 loop spans 18 amino acids. CDR1 and CDR2 (germline): ENHRY, SYGVKD. The CDR3 DNA sequence: TGTGCCATCAGTGAGTCCTCTGAACCGGGACTAGAACACAATGAGCAGTTCTTC. It is translated as CAISESSEPGLEHNEQFF.

The rearrangement joins TRBV6-6 to TRBJ1-5; the match to TRBD1 covers 9 bases. Germline V gene data show CDR1 as MNHNY and CDR2 as SVGAGI (reference sequence). The CDR3 runs 14 residues. The V and J ends lost 6 bases and 5 bases, in that order; junction bases with no gene match: 5. In DNA, the CDR3 is TGTGCCAGCAGCCTCCGGGACAGGGATCAGCCCCAGCATTTT. This encodes CASSLRDRDQPQHF.

This clonotype came up a few times. This rearrangement joins TRBV12-3 or TRBV12-4 to TRBJ1-1; maybe TRBD1 (5 bases). Between the trimmed V and J ends, which lost 4 bases and 5 bases, there was a span of 11 bases. The CDR3 is 13 residues long. The CDR3 DNA reads as TGTGCCAGCAGTTCCAACCAGGGAACTGAAGCTTTCTTT. It translates to CASSSNQGTEAFF.

This clonotype was counted between two and nine times. This chain connects TRBV6-6 to TRBJ2-5, with D unclear. V was clipped by 6 bases and J by 1 base, with 15 bases between them. Germline lookup yields CDR1 MNHNY and CDR2 SVGAGI (reference sequence). The CDR3 runs to 15 residues. The CDR3 nucleotides are TGTGCCAGCAGCCGACAAGGGAATCCCCAAGAGACCCAGTACTTC. As protein: CASSRQGNPQETQYF.